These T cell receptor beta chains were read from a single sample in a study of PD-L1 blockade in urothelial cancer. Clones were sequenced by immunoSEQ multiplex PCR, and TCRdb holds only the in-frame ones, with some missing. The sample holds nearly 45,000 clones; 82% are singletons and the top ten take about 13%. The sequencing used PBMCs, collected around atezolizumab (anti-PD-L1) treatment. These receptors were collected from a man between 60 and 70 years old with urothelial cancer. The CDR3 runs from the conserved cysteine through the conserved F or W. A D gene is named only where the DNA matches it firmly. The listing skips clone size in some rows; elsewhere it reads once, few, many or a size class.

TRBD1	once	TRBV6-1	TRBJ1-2	TGTGCCAGCAGTGAATCTGCAGGGGGACTCTATGGCTACACCTTC	CASSESAGGLYGYTF
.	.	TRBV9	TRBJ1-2	TGTGCCAGCAGCGTAGGATTAGGGGATAACTATGGCTACACCTTC	CASSVGLGDNYGYTF
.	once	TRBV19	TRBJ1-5	TGTGCCAGTAGTATACCAACGGACTTCGGGCAGCGGAGGCAAAGTCAGCCCCAGCATTTT	CASSIPTDFGQRRQSQPQHF
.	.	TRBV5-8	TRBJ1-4	TGTGCCAGCAGCTACGCCGGGACTGGGGAAAAACTGTTTTTT	CASSYAGTGEKLFF
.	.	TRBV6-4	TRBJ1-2	TGTGCCAGCAGTGACTTTTTGAGCGGGGGTATTGATGGCTACACCTTC	CASSDFLSGGIDGYTF
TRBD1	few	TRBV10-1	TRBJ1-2	TGCGCCAGCAGTACAGGGGGCAAAGGTGGCTACACCTTC	CASSTGGKGGYTF
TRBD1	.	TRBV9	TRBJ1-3	TGTGCCAGCAGCTTTACCGGGACAGGGAGTTCTGGAAACACCATATATTTT	CASSFTGTGSSGNTIYF
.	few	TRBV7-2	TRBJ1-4	TGTGCCAGCAGCCCAGCCTTCGGGGAAAAACTGTTTTTT	CASSPAFGEKLFF
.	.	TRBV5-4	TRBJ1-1	TGTGCCAGCAGCCCCTTTATGAACACTGAAGCTTTCTTT	CASSPFMNTEAFF
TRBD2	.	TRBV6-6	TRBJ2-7	TGTGCCAGCAGTTCCCGGGACTACACCTACGAGCAGTACTTC	CASSSRDYTYEQYF
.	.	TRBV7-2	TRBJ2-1	TGTGCCAGCAGCTCTACTAGTAGTAGGAATGAGCAGTTCTTC	CASSSTSSRNEQFF
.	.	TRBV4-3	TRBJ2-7	TGCGCCAGCAGCCAAAGTCACGGGGTTTCCTACGAGCAGTACTTC	CASSQSHGVSYEQYF
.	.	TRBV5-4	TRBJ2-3	TGTGCCAGCAGCTTGGACGGGGGACGCACAGATACGCAGTATTTT	CASSLDGGRTDTQYF
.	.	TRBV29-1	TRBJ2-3	TGCAGCGTTGATGTCGGCACAGATACGCAGTATTTT	CSVDVGTDTQYF
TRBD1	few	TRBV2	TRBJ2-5	TGTGCCCCCCGGGGACAGCAAGAGACCCAGTACTTC	CAPRGQQETQYF
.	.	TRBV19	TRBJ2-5	TGTGCCAGTAGTGGCAGGGGATTGGAGACCCAGTACTTC	CASSGRGLETQYF
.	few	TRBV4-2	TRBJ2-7	TGTGCCAGCAGCCAAGCAACCGTAGCTTACTTC	CASSQATVAYF
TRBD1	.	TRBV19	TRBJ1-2	TGTGCCAGTAGTTCGACAGGGGGCGGGGGCTACACCTTC	CASSSTGGGGYTF
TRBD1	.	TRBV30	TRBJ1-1	TGTGCCTTTACAGGGGGCAACACTGAAGCTTTCTTT	CAFTGGNTEAFF
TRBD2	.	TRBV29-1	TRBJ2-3	TGCAGCGTCCTGGGGGGGAGCACAGATACGCAGTATTTT	CSVLGGSTDTQYF
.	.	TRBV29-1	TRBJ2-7	TGCAGCGTTGCGGCAGGGAACGAGCAGTACTTC	CSVAAGNEQYF
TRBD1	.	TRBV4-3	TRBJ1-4	TGCGCCAGCAGCCAATCTCAGGGGGTTGGTGAAAAACTGTTTTTT	CASSQSQGVGEKLFF
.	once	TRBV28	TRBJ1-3	TGTGCCAGCAGAACACAGGGATCTGGAAACACCATATATTTT	CASRTQGSGNTIYF
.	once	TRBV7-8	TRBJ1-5	TGTGCCAGCAGCTCCCGAGGACAGCCCGTAAACAGCAATCAGCCCCAGCATTTT	CASSSRGQPVNSNQPQHF
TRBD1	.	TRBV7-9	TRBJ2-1	TGTGCCAGCAGCTTAGTCGGGACAGGGTATGAGCAGTTCTTC	CASSLVGTGYEQFF
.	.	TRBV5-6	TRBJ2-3	TGTGCCAGTGGGGAGGCTGGGACGGGGTCAGATACGCAGTATTTT	CASGEAGTGSDTQYF
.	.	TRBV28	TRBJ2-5	TGTGCCAGCAGTTTGACACAGGGTATGGGTAAAGAGACCCAGTACTTC	CASSLTQGMGKETQYF
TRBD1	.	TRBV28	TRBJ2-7	TGTGCCAGCAGTCTTGGGACAGGCGGCGAGCAGTACTTC	CASSLGTGGEQYF
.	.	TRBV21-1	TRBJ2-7	TGTGCCAGCAGCAAATGGTGGTTTCCAGGGGAGCCCATCGAGCAGTACTTC	CASSKWWFPGEPIEQYF
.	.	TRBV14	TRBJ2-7	TGTGCCAGCAGCCAAGATCATCAGGGGCCCTACGAGCAGTACTTC	CASSQDHQGPYEQYF
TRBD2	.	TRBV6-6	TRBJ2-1	TGTGCCAGCAGAAGCGGGGGCACCTACAATGAGCAGTTCTTC	CASRSGGTYNEQFF
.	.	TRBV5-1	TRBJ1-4	TGCGCCAGCAGCCGAAACAGGGCTGTCGAAAAACTGTTTTTT	CASSRNRAVEKLFF
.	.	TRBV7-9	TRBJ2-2	TGTGCCAGCAGTCCTTCTCTCGCGTACACCGGGGAGCTGTTTTTT	CASSPSLAYTGELFF
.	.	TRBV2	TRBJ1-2	TGTGCCAGCAGCGGGATAGACAGGTCCGCGAACACCTTC	CASSGIDRSANTF
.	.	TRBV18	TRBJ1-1	TGTGCCAGCTCACCTCTGGACAGTAGGAGTGGTCGCAACACTGAAGCTTTCTTT	CASSPLDSRSGRNTEAFF
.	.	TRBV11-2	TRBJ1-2	TGTGCCAGCAGCTTAGCGCCCGCGGCGGACTATGGCTACACCTTC	CASSLAPAADYGYTF
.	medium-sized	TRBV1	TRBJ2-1	TGCACCAGCAGGCCAAGATTAGAACTAGCGGGGGCCAACAATGAGCAGTTCTTC	CTSRPRLELAGANNEQFF
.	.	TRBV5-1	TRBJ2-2	TGCGCCAGCAGCCGTACCGGGACAAGGAACACCGGGGAGCTGTTTTTT	CASSRTGTRNTGELFF
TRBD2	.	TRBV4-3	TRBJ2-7	TGCGCCAGCAGCCAAGGGGAGGGGAGATACGAGCAGTACTTC	CASSQGEGRYEQYF
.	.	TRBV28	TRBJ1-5	TGTGCCAGCAGTTCCCCAACCGGGGGGGAGCCCCAGCATTTT	CASSSPTGGEPQHF
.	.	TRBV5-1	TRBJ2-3	TGCGCCAGCAGCAGAGGGGACAACACAGATACGCAGTATTTT	CASSRGDNTDTQYF
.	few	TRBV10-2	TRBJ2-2	TGCGCCACAAAGAGGGATACGAACACCGGGGAGCTGTTTTTT	CATKRDTNTGELFF
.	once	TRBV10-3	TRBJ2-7	TGTGCCATCAGAGGCCGGGACTACGAGCAGTACTTC	CAIRGRDYEQYF
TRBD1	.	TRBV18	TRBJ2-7	TGTGCCAGCTCACCACCCAGGACAGGAGGCGAGCAGTACTTC	CASSPPRTGGEQYF
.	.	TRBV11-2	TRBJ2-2	TGTGCCAGCAGCCTCCAACTAGCTCGGTCCGGGGAGCTGTTTTTT	CASSLQLARSGELFF
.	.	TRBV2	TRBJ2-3	TGTGCCAGCAGCGAGAACGCCGGGGGGCTACAAAACACAGATACGCAGTATTTT	CASSENAGGLQNTDTQYF
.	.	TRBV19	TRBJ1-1	TGTGCCAGTAGTATAGGACGGGGCACTGAAGCTTTCTTT	CASSIGRGTEAFF
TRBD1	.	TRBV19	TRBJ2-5	TGTGCCAGTAGTATAGCGACAGGGGGCGGAGGGACCCAGTACTTC	CASSIATGGGGTQYF
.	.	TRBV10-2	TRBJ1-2	TGCGCCAGCAGTGAGTCGGGCAGCTACTATGGCTACACCTTC	CASSESGSYYGYTF
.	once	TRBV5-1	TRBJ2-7	TGCGCCAGCAGCTTGGACACGTACGAGCAGTACTTC	CASSLDTYEQYF
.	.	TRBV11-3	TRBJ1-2	TGTGCCAGCAGCTCCCGTTGGGGCCTCTTC	CASSSRWGLF
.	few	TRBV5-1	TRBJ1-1	TGCGCCAGCAGCTTGGGGGGCGTCGGCGATTACTCTGCTTTCTTT	CASSLGGVGDYSAFF
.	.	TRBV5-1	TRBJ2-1	TGCGCCAGCAGCGGGACTCCCAACAATGAGCAGTTCTTC	CASSGTPNNEQFF